Here is one T cell receptor beta chain with its context. Its antigen is not identified. TCRdb fed the 5' RACE reads into MiXCR, producing one record per CDR3 protein. The repertoire holds about 4,900 distinct CDR3 sequences, just over 70% seen once, with roughly 4.2% in the top ten. This CDR3 contains 14 residues. The V end was cut by 5 bases, the J end by 4 bases, with 12 bases between. In germline, CDR1 is MNHEY, CDR2 SMNVEV (reference sequence). Cells sorted as Tregs were CD4+, CD25+ and CD127-/low. Overall study findings and caveats: The TCR gene usage of tumor memory CD4+ T cells clustered together with blood and lymph node memory CD4+ cells and with lymph node naive CD4+ cells. Tumor Tregs overlapped most with tumor, then blood, naive CD4+ cells. Whole repertoires were not studied in the larger cohort, only one V-J beta rearrangement.

This receptor was obtained from a female donor with breast cancer. The sample taken for sequencing was Tregs sorted from blood. The chain carries TRBV27 and TRBJ1-5; D perhaps matches TRBD1 (5 bases). DNA for the CDR3: TGTGCCAGCAGTCTCCAGGGCTCTAATCAGCCCCAGCATTTT. Translation: CASSLQGSNQPQHF.